Listed here are 2 T cell receptor beta chains from one sample, sequenced in a study of CD8+ T cells in alopecia areata. Treatment described: oral pan-JAK inhibitor, 5-10 mg twice daily. Sequencing used cDNA as its template, made by extracting RNA and reverse transcribing it. The assay was immunoSEQ multiplex PCR, and TCRdb's table has in-frame clones only and misses some. The profile shows roughly 64,000 clones, 40% to 55% of them singletons. This material consisted of CD8+ T cells sorted from blood, taken around week 36, from a patient treated with tofacitinib. The receptors derive from a human donor with alopecia areata.

In this sample, this clone turned up a few times. J is TRBJ2-1 and V is TRBV7-8; D call uncertain. This CDR3 comprises 12 residues. Germline CDR1 SGHVS, CDR2 FQNEAQ. The germline V and J ends were trimmed by 3 bases and 6 bases, with 6 bases remaining between them. CDR3 residues: CASSFSGNEQFF. CDR3 sequence (DNA): TGTGCCAGCAGCTTTTCTGGCAATGAGCAGTTCTTC.

This clone was counted between two and nine times. The J gene is TRBJ2-2, the V gene TRBV9; 8 nucleotides match TRBD2. The junction had 10 bases not matched to a gene; V was cut back by 4 bases and J by 2 bases. The CDR3 is 17 residues long. The V gene's germline CDR1 is SGDLS and CDR2 YYNGEE. This CDR3 is CASSPTGGGPNTGELFF. The CDR3 nucleotides are TGTGCCAGCAGCCCGACCGGGGGGGGACCAAACACCGGGGAGCTGTTTTTT.